This is a list of T cell receptor beta chains from one sample in a study of T-cell memory formation after mild COVID-19. TCRdb reprocessed the 5' RACE reads via MiXCR and lists one record per CDR3 protein. The sample has 350,000 to 500,000 distinct CDR3 sequences; about a sixth are singletons. Sequencing used PBMCs or a T cell subset sorted from them (not recorded which). These receptors all come from a man between 18 and 29 years old who had mild COVID-19 (a few samples of this study predate the infection). Cell type and time point are not known. CDR3s include the opening cysteine and the closing phenylalanine or tryptophan. A D gene is named only where the DNA matches it firmly. Size tells how often a clone was seen (once, few, many) or the class of an expanded clone, and some rows leave it out.

D	J	V	size	DNA	CDR3
.	TRBJ1-1	TRBV12-3/TRBV12-4	.	TGTGCCAGCAGTTCTCGGTATTTAGGCACTGAAGCTTTCTTT	CASSSRYLGTEAFF
.	TRBJ2-2	TRBV5-1	.	TGCGCCAGCAGCTTGATGCCTTCGACGTTGGGGACACCAAACACCGGGGAGCTGTTTTTT	CASSLMPSTLGTPNTGELFF
TRBD2	TRBJ2-7	TRBV20-1	.	TGCAGTGCTAGGCGGGGGGGCCGAGTCGACGAGCAGTACTTC	CSARRGGRVDEQYF
.	TRBJ1-1	TRBV7-6	.	TGTGCCAGCAGCCGAAGCGGGGCGGAAACTGAAGCTTTCTTT	CASSRSGAETEAFF
TRBD1	TRBJ1-2	TRBV6-5	few	TGTGCCAGCAGTTACGGACAGGGGGCGATCTATGGCTACACCTTC	CASSYGQGAIYGYTF
.	TRBJ1-1	TRBV5-1	few	TGCGCCAGCAGCTTGGGGGGGATCGGCACTGAAGCTTTCTTT	CASSLGGIGTEAFF
TRBD1	TRBJ1-2	TRBV7-9	many	TGTGCCAGCAGCTTAGTTAGCGACAGGGAATATGGCTACACCTTC	CASSLVSDREYGYTF
TRBD2	TRBJ2-5	TRBV5-5	once	TGTGCCAGCAGGGTGATGGGACTAGCGGGGTACCAAGAGACCCAGTACTTC	CASRVMGLAGYQETQYF
TRBD1	TRBJ1-2	TRBV6-5	.	TGTGCCAGCAGTTTAGGACAGGGGACCGGATACACCTTC	CASSLGQGTGYTF
TRBD1	TRBJ2-7	TRBV7-6	.	TGTGCCAGCAGCTTAGCGGTCTGGCCAGGGGGCTCGTACGAGCAGTACTTC	CASSLAVWPGGSYEQYF
TRBD2	TRBJ2-3	TRBV28	.	TGTGCCAGCAGTTTCCCCCATACTAGCGGGGGGGCCACAGATACGCAGTATTTT	CASSFPHTSGGATDTQYF
.	TRBJ2-7	TRBV4-1	.	TGCGCCAGCAGCAAGGGAGCTAGCTCCTACGAGCAGTACTTC	CASSKGASSYEQYF
.	TRBJ2-3	TRBV28	few	TGTGCCAGCAGCTACCCGTCCCGGGGCCTTACTAGCACAGATACGCAGTATTTT	CASSYPSRGLTSTDTQYF
TRBD1	TRBJ1-2	TRBV7-9	few	TGTGCCAGCAGCCGGACAGGAGGGGTCTATGGCTACACCTTC	CASSRTGGVYGYTF
TRBD1	TRBJ2-3	TRBV7-2	.	TGTGCCAGCAGCTCTTCCGGGACAGGGACGGATACGCAGTATTTT	CASSSSGTGTDTQYF
.	TRBJ2-3	TRBV7-2	.	TGTGCCAGCAGCTTAGTTAGGACTGGCACAGATACGCAGTATTTT	CASSLVRTGTDTQYF
.	TRBJ2-7	TRBV6-2/TRBV6-3	few	TGTGCCAGCAGTTCGGGGATTTACGAGCAGTACTTC	CASSSGIYEQYF
.	TRBJ2-3	TRBV7-9	few	TGTGCCAGCGGTGGGAGTTGGGATACGCAGTATTTT	CASGGSWDTQYF
TRBD1	TRBJ2-5	TRBV14	.	TGTGCCAGCAGCCGGGGACAGGGTTTTCCAGAGACCCAGTACTTC	CASSRGQGFPETQYF
.	TRBJ1-2	TRBV4-1	few	TGCGCCAGCAGCCCAGCAGCTAACTATGGCTACACCTTC	CASSPAANYGYTF
.	TRBJ2-3	TRBV7-3	many	TGTGCCAGCAGCCGGACCAGTCGGAGGGATACGCAGTATTTT	CASSRTSRRDTQYF
TRBD1	TRBJ2-5	TRBV4-3	many	TGCGCCAGCAGCCAAGGTGGGCCGGGACAGGGGACTCAAGAGACCCAGTACTTC	CASSQGGPGQGTQETQYF
TRBD1	TRBJ1-5	TRBV24-1	many	TGTGCCACCAGTGGGACAGGCGTCGGCAATCAGCCCCAGCATTTT	CATSGTGVGNQPQHF
TRBD2	TRBJ2-1	TRBV7-6	.	TGTGCCAGCAGCCTACCCCAGATTAGCGGGGGGTCGAGCTCCTACAATGAGCAGTTCTTC	CASSLPQISGGSSSYNEQFF
.	TRBJ1-4	TRBV9	few	TGTGCCAGCAGCGTAGGTTTTATCGCCTCTAATGAAAAACTGTTTTTT	CASSVGFIASNEKLFF
.	TRBJ1-1	TRBV12-3/TRBV12-4	few	TGTGCCAGCAGTCTCGCAGAGATGAACACTGAAGCTTTCTTT	CASSLAEMNTEAFF
.	TRBJ1-1	TRBV6-6	few	TGTGCCAGCAGTTACTCGAGTGGACTTGAAGCTTTCTTT	CASSYSSGLEAFF
.	TRBJ2-7	TRBV9	.	TGTGCCACCTCTCGCGGTCCCACCTACGAGCAGTACTTC	CATSRGPTYEQYF
.	TRBJ1-6	TRBV9	few	TGTGCCAGCAGCGTAGCGGGTTACCCACCCCTCCACTTT	CASSVAGYPPLHF
TRBD1	TRBJ1-2	TRBV12-3/TRBV12-4	few	TGTGCCAGCAGTTTGAGTGACAGGGGCTATGGCTACACCTTC	CASSLSDRGYGYTF
TRBD1	TRBJ2-1	TRBV29-1	few	TGCAGCGCGAGGACAGGGGGCGACGAGCAGTTCTTC	CSARTGGDEQFF
.	TRBJ2-1	TRBV11-2	.	TGTGCCAGCAGCCCCTTGGGGGGCAGGTCCTACAATGAGCAGTTCTTC	CASSPLGGRSYNEQFF
.	TRBJ2-5	TRBV4-2	few	TGTGCCAGCAGCCGCTCGTCAGTGGGGAAAGGGCTAGAGACCCAGTACTTC	CASSRSSVGKGLETQYF
.	TRBJ2-5	TRBV3-1	few	TGTGCCAGCAGCCAAAGGGGAGGCAGGACGGAGACCCAGTACTTC	CASSQRGGRTETQYF
.	TRBJ1-2	TRBV7-9	.	TGTGCCAGCAGCCGCACCCCGACTGTCTATGGCTACACCTTC	CASSRTPTVYGYTF
TRBD2	TRBJ2-2	TRBV6-2/TRBV6-3	few	TGTGCCAGCAGTTACTCGACCTGGGGACTAGCGAACACCGGGGAGCTGTTTTTT	CASSYSTWGLANTGELFF
.	TRBJ1-3	TRBV18	few	TGTGCCAGCTCTCCCCCTCGGCAGGCGAGCTCTGGAAACACCATATATTTT	CASSPPRQASSGNTIYF
TRBD2	TRBJ2-3	TRBV7-6	.	TGTGCCAGCAGCGGACTAGCGGGGGGACTAACTAGCACAGATACGCAGTATTTT	CASSGLAGGLTSTDTQYF
.	TRBJ2-5	TRBV6-6	few	TGTGCCAGCAGCTACAGGGAGGGAGAGACCCAGTACTTC	CASSYREGETQYF
TRBD2	TRBJ2-3	TRBV7-3	.	TGTGCCAGCAGCCCCGGAGCGGGGGGGAGCACAGATACGCAGTATTTT	CASSPGAGGSTDTQYF
.	TRBJ1-5	TRBV19	few	TGTGCCAGTAGTATAGCCCCACGTAACAGCGGGGTACGGGGCAATCAGCCCCAGCATTTT	CASSIAPRNSGVRGNQPQHF
.	TRBJ2-2	TRBV12-3/TRBV12-4	.	TGTGCCAGCATCTTGAGGGGATCCACCGGGGAGCTGTTTTTT	CASILRGSTGELFF
.	TRBJ2-7	TRBV28	few	TGTGCCAGCAGTGGGGACAAGTGGGGGAACGAGCAGTACTTC	CASSGDKWGNEQYF
.	TRBJ2-5	TRBV7-2	.	TGTGCCAGCAGCTTTTGGGAGCAGACCCAGTACTTC	CASSFWEQTQYF
.	TRBJ2-1	TRBV20-1	.	TGCAGTGCTAGATTAGCCCTGCCACACACGAATGAGCAGTTCTTC	CSARLALPHTNEQFF
.	TRBJ1-5	TRBV20-1	.	TGCAGTGCTAGGGACAACAATCAGCCCCAGCATTTT	CSARDNNQPQHF
TRBD1	TRBJ2-2	TRBV25-1	.	TGTGCCAGCAGTGAAAGGGGGCAGCCGAACACCGGGGAGCTGTTTTTT	CASSERGQPNTGELFF
.	TRBJ1-5	TRBV6-2/TRBV6-3	.	TGTGCCAGCAGTTACAGCAACGCGCCCCAGCATTTT	CASSYSNAPQHF
.	TRBJ2-5	TRBV4-3	.	TGCGCCAGCAGCCAAGATCTCCAAGCCGAGACCCAGTACTTC	CASSQDLQAETQYF
.	TRBJ2-1	TRBV4-3	.	TGCGCCAGCAGCCAAGATGGGACTTTAGCGGATGAGCAGTTCTTC	CASSQDGTLADEQFF
TRBD2	TRBJ2-4	TRBV20-1	few	TGCAGTGCAGTCGGGACTAGCGGCTCCAAAAACATTCAGTACTTC	CSAVGTSGSKNIQYF
TRBD2	TRBJ2-3	TRBV2	.	TGTGCCAGCAGTTTAGCGGGAGCCTCAGATACGCAGTATTTT	CASSLAGASDTQYF
.	TRBJ2-7	TRBV7-9	.	TGTGCCAGCAGCCCCGTGACGAAAAGCTCCTACGAGCAGTACTTC	CASSPVTKSSYEQYF
.	TRBJ1-1	TRBV20-1	.	TGCAGTGCTAGAGTATCAGGGCGTAGAAACACTGAAGCTTTCTTT	CSARVSGRRNTEAFF